One T cell receptor beta chain is described in this entry. The method was immunoSEQ multiplex PCR; TCRdb's version includes in-frame clones alone and lacks a portion of them. Of 150,000 to 180,000 clones listed, roughly nine tenths are singletons. This entry comes from a study of T cell responses to AZD1222 COVID-19 vaccine. Germline V lookup: CDR1 SNHLY, CDR2 FYNNEI. V dropped 0 bases and J dropped 7 bases, with 9 bases sitting between them. The CDR3 runs to 13 residues. Material: peripheral blood, obtained after recovery from COVID-19. This chain connects TRBV2 to TRBJ1-1, with D unresolved. The sequence derives from an adult who had recovered from COVID-19. The CDR3 loop reads CASSEAVQVEAFF. CDR3 nucleotides: TGTGCCAGCAGTGAAGCGGTACAAGTTGAAGCTTTCTTT. The full variable domain, its missing parts supplied by reference TRBV2 and TRBJ1-1, is EPEVTQTPSHQVTQMGQEVILRCVPISNHLYFYWYRQILGQKVEFLVSFYNNEISEKSEIFDDQFSVERPDGSNFTLKIRSTKLEDSAMYFCASSEAVQVEAFFGQGTRLTVV.